This T cell receptor beta chain was captured by sequencing in a study of cytomegalovirus exposure and HLA in healthy donors. Study at large: Most genotyped donors, around 78% of fewer than 400, had Caucasian-associated genetic ancestry.

60 Vbeta and 13 Jbeta primers were used in PCR. Original processing notes: A later analysis tallied 80 million or so unique TCR beta chains, 8.5 million to 11 million of them shared. Measured with immunoSEQ multiplex PCR; TCRdb has only the in-frame clones, and not every one. V, J and clone size derive from that table, while D and trimming were established from the DNA sequence. The sample gives around 150,000 clones, approximately 72% of which show up once; about 2% is in the top ten. Worth noting for this clone: Its target is unknown.

The CDR3 loop spans 16 amino acids. The study's findings and limits: Previously analyzed data showed that most TCR beta V segments were productive at a frequency of about 90% or about 30%. It is likely that the observed cluster of highly shared sequence variants was a sequencing artifact.

The V call is TRBV21-1, the J call TRBJ1-2. TRBV21-1 is a pseudogene locus. The TCR sequence derives from a female donor in good health and CMV-seronegative. The sample consisted of PBMCs. CDR3 DNA: TGTGCCAGCAGCAACTTGGGGGGGGAGGCTAACTATGGCTACACCTTC. Translated, it gives CASSNLGGEANYGYTF.